This T cell receptor (beta chain) was sequenced in a study of shared clonotypes between healthy human individuals (dated by TCRdb to the early 2020s). Regarding the study in general: A couple of women and a few men aged 18 to 49 years were included in the cohort. Libraries were prepared and TCR repertoires were sequenced by different laboratories using diverse techniques, in order to increase sequencing depth and limit assay-specific biases. For each donor, CD4 naive and CD4 memory were each run on three plates, CD8 naive on two plates, and CD8 memory on one plate. Blood TCR repertoires of five healthy adults were deeply sequenced to estimate repertoire size and the extent of clonotype sharing between individuals. Each donor's leukapheresis produced roughly between about 0.9 and 9.5 billion PBMCs.

Using the deep immunoSEQ assay, TCR CDR3 regions were amplified from genomic DNA by multiplex PCR. Genomic DNA extracted from each cell subset was distributed evenly over all wells of several immunoSEQ 96-well plates, and each plate served as one replicate. For sorted subsets, 200 to 250 ng of genomic DNA, equivalent to some 33,000 T cell genomes, went into each replicate PCR. The purified libraries were quantified using a Qubit 3.0 fluorometer, sized with a Bioanalyzer 2100, and then quantified again using the KAPA Library Quantification kit. A separate single-read 150-cycle Illumina NextSeq 550 flow cell was used to sequence each immunoSEQ 96-well plate. The authors processed their data as follows. Because the immunoSEQ output included only junctional sequences and no quality scores, the filtering could not be the same as the filtering used for full-length reads. Sequences were annotated with PyIR, a Python wrapper for IgBLAST v1.9, and V/J genes and CDR3 were assigned using IMGT germline references. Any read was removed if the V/J assignment was weak (E-value above 1e-6), the CDR3 was missing, or the read contained stop codons, out-of-frame junctions, or ambiguous translated residues. V3J clonotypes were defined as sequences sharing the same inferred V gene, J gene, and CDR3 amino acid sequence. Percentage overlap between repertoires was calculated by dividing the number of shared unique clonotypes by the size of the smaller repertoire. Three approaches were used to assess repertoire richness: RTK rarefaction, the Chao1 estimator, and Recon v2.1 estimates of unobserved clonotypes. Generation probabilities were computed with OLGA for all TCRbeta clonotypes obtained by the gDNA method from four donors. This immuneACCESS table, as held by TCRdb, lists in-frame sequences with V and J called but not all clones. Of the missing ones, under half trace to an unresolved V gene in checked studies; the others have no known cause. The DNA was the basis for D and trimming; V, J and clone size are from that table. The sample has 900,000 to 1,200,000 clones on record, 78% of them singletons. The ten largest clones add up to 0.5% to 0.65% of the sample.

Donors were healthy HIV-negative adults with no recently reported acute infections or vaccinations. Every donor was a Caucasian adult living in Nashville, Tennessee, USA. CD4+ T cells were enriched by magnetic negative selection; naive cells were then positively selected on CD45RA, and the negative fraction formed the memory subset. Blood was obtained by leukapheresis, after which PBMCs were separated by Ficoll-Histopaque density gradient centrifugation and cryopreserved in liquid nitrogen vapor phase. Purity and quantity of every magnetically sorted T cell population were checked by analytical flow cytometry. Genomic DNA was isolated from every sorted fraction and measured by UV absorbance on a Nanodrop 2000c. Broader findings and caveats from the paper: Compared with non-shared clonotypes, the clonotypes found in all four sorted-subset donors had higher generation probabilities. Based on pairwise subsampling, the degree of clonotype sharing among donors was expected to be affected by sequencing depth. When a few donors were compared, the shared fraction of clonotypes was about 5% for naive CD4, 3.5% to 4% for naive CD8, about 2.4% for memory CD4, and 0.4% for memory CD8. The genetic and exposure-history diversity represented was limited by the small number of donors. Incomplete sequencing was indicated by rarefaction of sorted-subset datasets, despite the large sequencing depth. Sampling was restricted to blood, and TCR repertoires in tissues likely differ from the TCR repertoires found in blood. Larger estimated clonotype richness was generally found for naive subsets than for memory subsets.

This clone was counted only a few times. Its recognized antigen is unknown. Per-base qualities were not stored, and no clone one base away is much larger. The CDR3 holds 11 amino acids from the cysteine to the phenylalanine. The retained sequence is limited to the CDR3, 33 bases, with the frame set at the first base. V and J lose 6 bases and 6 bases, and a span of 11 bases separates them. For CDR1 and CDR2, the germline V gene lists SQVTM and ANQGSEA. The sequence was collected from a man aged 18 to 35 in good health. Some clones in this sample may be carry-over from other donors' samples. The sequenced sample consisted of memory CD4+ T cells from PBMCs. The cell subset or site label here, explained by the study, means: CD45RA-negative fraction. The V and J genes are TRBV29-1 and TRBJ1-1; TRBD1 might be the D gene, on 6 matching bases. The CDR3 in this case is CSVNGQSEAFF. The sequence in DNA is TGCAGCGTGAACGGACAGTCTGAAGCTTTCTTT.